The 10 T cell receptor beta chains reported below all come from one sample, sequenced in a study of blood T cell repertoires in COVID-19. Assay used: immunoSEQ multiplex PCR; TCRdb lists only in-frame clones, some missing. This sample has roughly 120,000 clones; 90% occur once, and the top ten carry 1.8%. The sample consisted of peripheral blood. These receptors were collected from a human donor with active COVID-19. The donor label of this sample is uncertain.

In this sample, this clone turned up once. One junction end disagrees with the germline gene, perhaps due to a read error. The chain recombines TRBV7-7 with TRBJ2-5; D possibly corresponds to TRBD1 (6 bases). There are 18 residues in the CDR3. Germline CDR1 is SSHAT and CDR2 is FNYEAQ (reference sequence). The CDR3 here is CASSLRTVGGGVPETQYF. For the CDR3, the DNA is TGTGCTAGCAGCTTACGGACGGTCGGTGGGGGCGTCCCGGAGACCCAGTACTTC.

The chain has TRBV18 and TRBJ2-3; 7 nucleotides match TRBD2. Germline CDR1 and CDR2: KGHSH and LQKENI. V shed 0 bases and J 2 bases; nucleotides not matched to a gene: 2. The CDR3 is 15 residues long. CDR3 in DNA: TGTGCCAGCTCACCACCGAGCGGGGTCACAGATACGCAGTATTTT. Protein sequence: CASSPPSGVTDTQYF.

The gene calls are TRBV7-9 and TRBJ1-3; TRBD1 agrees at 7 bases. The CDR3 is made up of 18 amino acids. Germline CDR1 and CDR2: SEHNR and FQNEAQ (reference sequence). V gave up 5 bases and J gave up 4 bases; unmatched junction bases: 17. The CDR3 DNA sequence: TGTGCCAGCAGCGGGGCCGGGACAGCTTTCGACTGGGGAAACACCATATATTTT. It specifies CASSGAGTAFDWGNTIYF.

This rearrangement joins TRBV5-4 to TRBJ2-1; D possibly corresponds to TRBD2 (6 bases). In germline, CDR1 is SGHNT, CDR2 YYREEE (reference sequence). Trimming stripped 0 bases from V and 10 bases from J, with 8 bases between. This CDR3 has 12 amino acids. The CDR3 protein is CASSLGGREQFF. The DNA for the CDR3 is TGTGCCAGCAGCTTGGGTGGGAGGGAGCAGTTCTTC.

J is TRBJ1-1 and V is TRBV10-3; D remains ambiguous. Trimming left V 0 bases short and J 5 bases short, with 10 bases between. The CDR3 consists of 14 residues. CDR1 ENHRY and CDR2 SYGVKD come from the germline V gene. CDR3 nucleotides: TGTGCCATCAGTGAGTCCCCAGGTAGGACTGAAGCTTTCTTT. It specifies CAISESPGRTEAFF.

This sequence joins TRBV12-5 and TRBJ2-5, with 7 bases identical to TRBD1. V lost 1 base to trimming and J lost 5 bases; unmatched junction nucleotides: 7. CDR1 and CDR2 (germline): LGHNT, FRNRAP. This CDR3 has 15 residues. The DNA of the CDR3 is TGTGCTAGTGGTTTGGGCCAGGGGGATGGCGAGACCCAGTACTTC. Translation gives CASGLGQGDGETQYF.

The genes are TRBV19 and TRBJ1-2; no firm D call. The CDR3 totals 14 residues. Germline CDR1 and CDR2: LNHDA and SQIVND (reference sequence). V was cut by 3 bases and J by 0 bases, with 8 bases left in between. The CDR3 nucleotides read TGTGCCAGTAGTATGGCAGGAACTAACTATGGCTACACCTTC. This encodes CASSMAGTNYGYTF. The entire variable domain, with the rest obtained from reference TRBV19 and TRBJ1-2, is as follows: DGGITQSPKYLFRKEGQNVTLSCEQNLNHDAMYWYRQDPGQGLRLIYYSQIVNDFQKGDIAEGYSVSREKKESFPLTVTSAQKNPTAFYLCASSMAGTNYGYTFGSGTRLTVV.

The rearrangement joins TRBV7-6 to TRBJ2-1; 9 bases line up with TRBD2. The germline V gene has CDR1 SGHVS and CDR2 FNYEAQ. The V gene end was trimmed by 3 bases and the J gene end by 8 bases; junction bases not matched to a gene: 14. The CDR3 spans 17 residues. For the CDR3, the DNA is TGTGCCAGCAGCTTGAGTGTGGCTAGCGGGGCGCTACATGAGCAGTTCTTC. Translated, it gives CASSLSVASGALHEQFF.

V is TRBV5-1 and J is TRBJ1-1; unclear D gene. Germline V gives CDR1 SGHRS, CDR2 YFSETQ. Trimming left V 5 bases short and J 2 bases short, with 10 bases between. The CDR3 spans 13 residues. CDR3 coding DNA: TGCGCCAGCAGAGCGGCCCTCAACACTGAAGCTTTCTTT. This codes for CASRAALNTEAFF.

The chain couples TRBV14 to TRBJ2-3; possibly TRBD1 for D (6 bases). Germline lookup yields CDR1 SGHDN and CDR2 FVKESK. This CDR3 is built from 17 residues. The V end was cut by 6 bases, the J end by 0 bases, with 19 bases between. CDR3 region: CASRYHLRGESTDTQYF. The CDR3 DNA is TGTGCCAGCAGATACCACCTCAGGGGCGAAAGCACAGATACGCAGTATTTT.